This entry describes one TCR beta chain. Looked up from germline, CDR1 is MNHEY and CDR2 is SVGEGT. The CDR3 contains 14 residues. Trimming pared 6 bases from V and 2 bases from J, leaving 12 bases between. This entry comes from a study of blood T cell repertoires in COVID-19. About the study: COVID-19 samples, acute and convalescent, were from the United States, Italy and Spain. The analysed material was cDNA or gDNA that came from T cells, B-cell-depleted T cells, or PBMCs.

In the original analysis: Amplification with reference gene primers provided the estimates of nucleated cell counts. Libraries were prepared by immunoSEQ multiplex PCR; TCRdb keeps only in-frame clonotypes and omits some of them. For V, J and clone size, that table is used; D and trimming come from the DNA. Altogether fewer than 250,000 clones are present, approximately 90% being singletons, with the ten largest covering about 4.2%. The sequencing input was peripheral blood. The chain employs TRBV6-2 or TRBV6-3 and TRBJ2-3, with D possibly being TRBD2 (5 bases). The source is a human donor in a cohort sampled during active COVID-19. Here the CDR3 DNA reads TGTGCCAGCAGCCCCAGCGGCCTCACAGATACGCAGTATTTT. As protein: CASSPSGLTDTQYF.